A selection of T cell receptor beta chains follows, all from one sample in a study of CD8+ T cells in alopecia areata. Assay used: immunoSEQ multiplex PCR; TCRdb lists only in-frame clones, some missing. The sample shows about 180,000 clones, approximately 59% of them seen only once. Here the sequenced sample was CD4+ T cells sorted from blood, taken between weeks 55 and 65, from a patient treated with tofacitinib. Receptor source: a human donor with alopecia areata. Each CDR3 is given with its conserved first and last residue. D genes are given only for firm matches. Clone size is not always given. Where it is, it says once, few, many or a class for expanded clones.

CDR3: CASGRRGGPDTQYF
DNA: TGTGCCAGCGGCCGGCGGGGGGGACCCGATACGCAGTATTTT
size: -
D: TRBD2
V: TRBV6-6
J: TRBJ2-3

CDR3: CASSATPGTAGGGAFF
DNA: TGTGCCAGCAGCGCGACTCCCGGGACAGCGGGGGGTGGTGCTTTCTTT
size: -
D: TRBD1
V: TRBV9
J: TRBJ1-1

CDR3: CASSLDLNEKLFF
DNA: TGCGCCAGCAGCTTGGACCTTAATGAAAAACTGTTTTTT
size: -
D: -
V: TRBV5-1
J: TRBJ1-4

CDR3: CASSLGQGPYNSPLHF
DNA: TGTGCCAGCAGCCTGGGACAGGGACCCTATAATTCACCCCTCCACTTT
size: -
D: TRBD1
V: TRBV7-2
J: TRBJ1-6

CDR3: CASSTTGNSEQYF
DNA: TGTGCCAGCAGTACCACCGGAAACAGCGAGCAGTACTTC
size: -
D: -
V: TRBV25-1
J: TRBJ2-7

CDR3: CASSAPGGTEAFF
DNA: TGTGCCAGCAGTGCCCCCGGGGGCACTGAAGCTTTCTTT
size: -
D: -
V: TRBV25-1
J: TRBJ1-1

CDR3: CASSPVGANTEAFF
DNA: TGTGCCAGCAGCCCAGTAGGGGCGAACACTGAAGCTTTCTTT
size: once
D: -
V: TRBV7-9
J: TRBJ1-1

CDR3: CASSFRDSGYTF
DNA: TGTGCCAGCAGTTTCAGGGATTCTGGCTACACCTTC
size: -
D: -
V: TRBV6-5
J: TRBJ1-2

CDR3: CSVEEMMGEKLFF
DNA: TGCAGCGTTGAAGAAATGATGGGTGAAAAACTGTTTTTT
size: once
D: -
V: TRBV29-1
J: TRBJ1-4

CDR3: CSVDRGSGTEAFF
DNA: TGCAGCGTTGACAGGGGGAGTGGCACTGAAGCTTTCTTT
size: few
D: TRBD1
V: TRBV29-1
J: TRBJ1-1

CDR3: CASSLGGAGANVLTF
DNA: TGTGCCAGCAGCTTAGGGGGCGCTGGGGCCAACGTCCTGACTTTC
size: many
D: -
V: TRBV7-9
J: TRBJ2-6

CDR3: CSVGDRLGSQPQHF
DNA: TGCAGCGTAGGGGACCGCCTTGGGTCTCAGCCCCAGCATTTT
size: -
D: -
V: TRBV29-1
J: TRBJ1-5

CDR3: CASSFVQGKGTEAFF
DNA: TGTGCCAGCAGTTTCGTACAGGGAAAGGGGACTGAAGCTTTCTTT
size: -
D: -
V: TRBV2
J: TRBJ1-1

CDR3: CASSQGAGNTIYF
DNA: TGTGCCAGCTCACAGGGGGCTGGAAACACCATATATTTT
size: once
D: -
V: TRBV18
J: TRBJ1-3

CDR3: CASSGQSTDTQYF
DNA: TGTGCCAGCAGTGGACAGAGCACAGATACGCAGTATTTT
size: -
D: -
V: TRBV2
J: TRBJ2-3